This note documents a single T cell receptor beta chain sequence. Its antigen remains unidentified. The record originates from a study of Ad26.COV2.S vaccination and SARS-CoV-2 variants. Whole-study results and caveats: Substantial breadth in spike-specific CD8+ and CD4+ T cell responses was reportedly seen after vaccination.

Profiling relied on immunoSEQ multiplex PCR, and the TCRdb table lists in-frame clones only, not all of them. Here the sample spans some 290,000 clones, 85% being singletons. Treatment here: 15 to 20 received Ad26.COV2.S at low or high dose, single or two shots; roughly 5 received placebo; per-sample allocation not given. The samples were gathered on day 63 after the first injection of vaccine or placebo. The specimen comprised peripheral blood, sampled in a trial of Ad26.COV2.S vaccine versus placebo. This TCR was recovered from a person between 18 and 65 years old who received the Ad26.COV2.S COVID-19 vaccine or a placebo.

The CDR3 loop is CASSFPQVSEQYF. The CDR3 DNA is TGTGCCAGCAGTTTCCCCCAGGTATCCGAGCAGTACTTC. The chain carries TRBV28 and TRBJ2-7; D unclear. Deletions cut 3 bases from V and 6 bases from J, with 12 bases between. Germline values: CDR1 MDHEN, CDR2 SYDVKM. CDR3 length equals 13 residues.